A selection of T cell receptor beta chains follows, all from one sample in a study of blood T cell repertoires in COVID-19. Sequenced by immunoSEQ multiplex PCR; TCRdb stores in-frame clones only, minus some. The table lists a few hundred thousand clones, about nine tenths of them singletons. The sequenced sample was PBMCs or T cells enriched from blood (not recorded which). The receptors originated from a woman aged 40 to 49 who had recovered from COVID-19. Each CDR3 is given with its conserved first and last residue. Fields, in order: D gene, clone size, V gene, J gene, CDR3 protein, CDR3 DNA. D genes are given only for firm matches. Part of the rows lack a size; the others show once, few, many or a class for expanded clones.

>NA|NA|TRBV7-2|TRBJ1-5
CASSPGLLGGQPQHF
TGTGCCAGCAGCCCCGGACTCTTAGGGGGTCAGCCCCAGCATTTT
>NA|NA|TRBV5-6|TRBJ1-3
CASSPFTGSLNTIYF
TGTGCCAGCAGCCCTTTTACAGGATCCCTAAACACCATATATTTT
>NA|once|TRBV10-3|TRBJ1-2
CAISEVSDYGYTF
TGTGCCATCAGTGAGGTATCAGACTATGGCTACACCTTC
>TRBD2|few|TRBV7-2|TRBJ2-2
CASNLAGGDTGELFF
TGTGCCAGCAACCTAGCGGGGGGGGACACCGGGGAGCTGTTTTTT
>NA|once|TRBV4-1|TRBJ1-3
CASSQENGYGVGNTIYF
TGCGCCAGCAGCCAAGAGAATGGGTACGGGGTTGGAAACACCATATATTTT
>NA|once|TRBV12-3/TRBV12-4|TRBJ1-1
CASSLSYTEAFF
TGTGCCAGCAGTTTATCGTACACTGAAGCTTTCTTT
>TRBD1|NA|TRBV2|TRBJ1-6
CATKTGTYNSPLHF
TGTGCCACTAAGACAGGGACTTATAATTCACCCCTCCACTTT
>TRBD1|NA|TRBV28|TRBJ2-2
CASSFSGQPTGELFF
TGTGCCAGCAGTTTCTCGGGACAGCCCACCGGGGAGCTGTTTTTT
>NA|NA|TRBV21-1|TRBJ2-7
CASGGTSSYEQYF
TGTGCCAGCGGCGGAACAAGCTCCTACGAGCAGTACTTC
>TRBD1|few|TRBV2|TRBJ1-3
CASSLGGSEINTIYF
TGTGCCAGCAGCCTAGGGGGCAGCGAAATCAACACCATATATTTT
>TRBD2|NA|TRBV30|TRBJ2-1
CAWSGLGLAGGPNEQFF
TGTGCCTGGAGTGGACTGGGACTAGCGGGGGGGCCCAATGAGCAGTTCTTC
>NA|NA|TRBV18|TRBJ1-3
CASSPQDSPSGNTIYF
TGTGCCAGCTCACCTCAGGACAGCCCGTCTGGAAACACCATATATTTT
>NA|NA|TRBV5-8|TRBJ1-1
CASGKGRGTEAFF
TGTGCCAGCGGCAAAGGGAGAGGCACTGAAGCTTTCTTT
>NA|NA|TRBV4-3|TRBJ1-6
CASSQEGGAGLDNSPLHF
TGCGCCAGCAGCCAAGAGGGGGGTGCAGGGTTGGATAATTCACCCCTCCACTTT
>TRBD2|NA|TRBV2|TRBJ2-1
CASSGTGLAGYNEQFF
TGTGCCAGCAGTGGTACGGGACTAGCGGGTTACAATGAGCAGTTCTTC
>TRBD1|NA|TRBV7-2|TRBJ1-3
CASSLVGTVSGNTIYF
TGTGCCAGCAGCTTAGTTGGGACAGTTTCTGGAAACACCATATATTTT
>NA|NA|TRBV7-2|TRBJ1-1
CASRLQRENTEAFF
TGTGCCAGCAGACTACAAAGAGAGAACACTGAAGCTTTCTTT
>TRBD2|NA|TRBV7-8|TRBJ2-1
CASILGTSGGYNEQFF
TGTGCCAGCATTCTCGGGACTAGCGGGGGCTACAATGAGCAGTTCTTC
>NA|once|TRBV6-2/TRBV6-3|TRBJ1-3
CASSYGGSGNTIYF
TGTGCCAGCAGTTACGGCGGCTCTGGAAACACCATATATTTT
>TRBD1|NA|TRBV5-1|TRBJ2-2
CASRRDHIGQGGDTGELFF
TGCGCCAGCAGACGGGACCATATCGGACAGGGCGGGGACACCGGGGAGCTGTTTTTT
>TRBD1|NA|TRBV6-5|TRBJ1-2
CASSYGGQIYGYTF
TGTGCCAGCAGTTACGGGGGACAGATCTATGGCTACACCTTC
>TRBD2|NA|TRBV6-4|TRBJ2-2
CASSDSPSGRGTGELFF
TGTGCCAGCAGTGACTCGCCTAGCGGGAGGGGAACCGGGGAGCTGTTTTTT
>NA|NA|TRBV19|TRBJ1-5
CASSMSGLLRPQHF
TGTGCCAGTAGTATGTCCGGACTCTTACGGCCCCAGCATTTT
>NA|NA|TRBV7-2|TRBJ1-1
CASSLQRGFTEAFF
TGTGCCAGCAGCTTACAAAGGGGGTTCACTGAAGCTTTCTTT
>TRBD1|few|TRBV12-5|TRBJ2-7
CASAIDRGYEQYF
TGTGCTAGTGCCATTGACAGGGGATACGAGCAGTACTTC
>TRBD2|NA|TRBV4-2|TRBJ2-2
CASSPRTSANTGELFF
TGTGCCAGCAGCCCCCGGACTAGCGCTAACACCGGGGAGCTGTTTTTT
>NA|NA|TRBV30|TRBJ2-3
CAWSGGTDTDTQYF
TGTGCCTGGAGTGGCGGGACAGACACAGATACGCAGTATTTT
>TRBD1|NA|TRBV3-1/TRBV3-2|TRBJ1-1
CASSHHGTGGTVNTEAFF
TGTGCCAGCAGCCACCATGGGACAGGGGGAACTGTGAACACTGAAGCTTTCTTT
>NA|NA|TRBV5-5|TRBJ2-3
CASSLEGGGSTDTQYF
TGTGCCAGCAGCTTGGAGGGAGGGGGTAGCACAGATACGCAGTATTTT
>TRBD1|NA|TRBV6-5|TRBJ2-7
CASRKYRGESYEQYF
TGTGCCAGCAGAAAATACAGGGGTGAAAGCTACGAGCAGTACTTC
>NA|NA|TRBV10-2|TRBJ2-7
CASSEGSYYEQYF
TGCGCCAGCAGTGAGGGTAGCTACTACGAGCAGTACTTC
>TRBD1|NA|TRBV3-1/TRBV3-2|TRBJ1-5
CASSLGTGNQPQHF
TGTGCCAGCAGCCTGGGGACAGGCAATCAGCCCCAGCATTTT
>TRBD2|NA|TRBV4-3|TRBJ2-1
CASSQEYFRRGGYNEQFF
TGCGCCAGCAGCCAAGAATATTTCAGGCGGGGGGGGTACAATGAGCAGTTCTTC
>NA|NA|TRBV5-1|TRBJ1-1
CASSFGDRVGTEAFF
TGCGCCAGCAGCTTCGGGGATAGAGTTGGTACTGAAGCTTTCTTT
>NA|NA|TRBV30|TRBJ1-2
CAWSAGTGDGYTF
TGTGCCTGGAGCGCCGGGACGGGAGATGGCTACACCTTC
>NA|NA|TRBV4-3|TRBJ2-1
CASSFRQDPSYNEQFF
TGCGCCAGCAGCTTTCGACAGGATCCCTCCTACAATGAGCAGTTCTTC
>NA|NA|TRBV20-1|TRBJ1-5
CSASPPGRGHNQPQHF
TGCAGTGCTAGTCCCCCCGGGAGGGGACACAATCAGCCCCAGCATTTT
>NA|NA|TRBV11-2|TRBJ2-1
CASSLGGGPDEQFF
TGTGCCAGCAGCTTAGGGGGAGGCCCCGATGAGCAGTTCTTC
>TRBD2|NA|TRBV28|TRBJ2-7
CASSSSGPYEQYF
TGTGCCAGCAGTTCTAGCGGCCCCTACGAGCAGTACTTC
>TRBD1|NA|TRBV11-3|TRBJ2-5
CASSFRTGLQETQYF
TGTGCCAGCAGCTTCAGGACAGGGCTCCAAGAGACCCAGTACTTC
>NA|NA|TRBV12-3/TRBV12-4|TRBJ1-5
CASRLGGKQPQHF
TGTGCCAGCAGACTTGGGGGCAAGCAGCCCCAGCATTTT
>NA|NA|TRBV2|TRBJ1-4
CASSRRGGDQTNEKLFF
TGTGCCAGCTCTAGGAGGGGAGGGGATCAGACTAATGAAAAACTGTTTTTT
>TRBD2|NA|TRBV5-1|TRBJ2-1
CASSLEGAGYNEQFF
TGCGCCAGCAGCTTGGAAGGAGCGGGGTACAATGAGCAGTTCTTC
>NA|NA|TRBV4-2|TRBJ2-1
CASSNWGDGNNEQFF
TGTGCCAGCAGCAACTGGGGGGACGGTAACAATGAGCAGTTCTTC
>NA|NA|TRBV7-9|TRBJ2-4
CASSAGQPGIQYF
TGTGCCAGCAGCGCGGGACAGCCAGGCATTCAGTACTTC
>TRBD1|NA|TRBV3-1/TRBV3-2|TRBJ1-3
CASRQTGGSGNTIYF
TGTGCCAGCCGCCAGACAGGGGGCTCTGGAAACACCATATATTTT
>NA|once|TRBV6-5|TRBJ1-1
CASSYRAQPGNTEAFF
TGTGCCAGCAGTTACCGGGCCCAACCGGGAAACACTGAAGCTTTCTTT
>TRBD2|NA|TRBV28|TRBJ2-5
CASSLGYSGGQETQYF
TGTGCCAGCAGTTTAGGGTACAGCGGGGGCCAAGAGACCCAGTACTTC
>NA|NA|TRBV15|TRBJ2-7
CATSTRRGTDYEQYF
TGTGCCACCAGCACCCGCAGGGGCACCGACTACGAGCAGTACTTC
>NA|NA|TRBV3-1/TRBV3-2|TRBJ2-3
CASSPIQESTDTQYF
TGTGCCAGCAGCCCGATACAGGAGAGCACAGATACGCAGTATTTT